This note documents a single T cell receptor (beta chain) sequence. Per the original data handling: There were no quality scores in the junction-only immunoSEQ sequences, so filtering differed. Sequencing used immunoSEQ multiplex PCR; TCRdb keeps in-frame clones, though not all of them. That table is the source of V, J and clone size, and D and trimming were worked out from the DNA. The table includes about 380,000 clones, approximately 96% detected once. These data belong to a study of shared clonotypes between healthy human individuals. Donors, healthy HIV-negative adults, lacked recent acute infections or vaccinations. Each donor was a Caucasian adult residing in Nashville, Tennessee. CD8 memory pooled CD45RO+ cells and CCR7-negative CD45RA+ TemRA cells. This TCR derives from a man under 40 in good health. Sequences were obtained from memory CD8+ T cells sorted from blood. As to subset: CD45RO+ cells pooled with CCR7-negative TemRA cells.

In DNA, the CDR3 is TGTGCCAGCAGTTCCCCTCGACTGAGCAATCAGCCCCAGCATTTT. Its translation is CASSSPRLSNQPQHF. The chain uses TRBV28 and TRBJ1-5; D gene unclear. The CDR3 runs to 15 residues. Germline V gene sequence: CDR1 MDHEN, CDR2 SYDVKM. V dropped 4 bases and J dropped 1 base, with 11 bases sitting between them.